This T cell receptor (beta chain) was identified in a study of CD8 T cells in cerebrospinal fluid in Alzheimer's disease. Study-level points and caveats: The largest CSF clone was proportionally bigger in mild cognitive impairment or Alzheimer's disease than controls.

As a neurodegenerative disease comparison group, Parkinson's disease patients were sampled. TCRdb re-called the 10x single-cell sequencing reads and catalogs CDR3 proteins one per entry, DNA excluded. The sample totals approximately 870 distinct CDR3 sequences. Per the germline V gene, CDR1 is SGHVS and CDR2 is FNYEAQ. The CDR3 has 16 residues. Its frequency marks this clonotype as large. Its antigen remains unknown. What was sequenced was cerebrospinal fluid. V and J are TRBV7-6 and TRBJ1-1; TCRdb's assignment of TRBD1 cannot be checked, as there is no DNA. The source of this sequence is a human donor with Parkinson's disease. CDR3 loop: CASSLEYRGHLTEAFF.